This T cell receptor beta chain was recovered during a study of CD8 T cells in Susac syndrome. At the level of the study: Intravenous immunoglobulin alone or corticosteroids were being given to patients with Susac syndrome at blood draw, unless they were therapy-naive.

Points from the study as a whole: By the study's own acknowledgment, its TCR sequencing and HLA analysis included relatively few individuals.

Only one count was recorded for this clonotype. What it binds is not known. The authors reverse transcribed about 0.45 to 1 ug RNA with random hexamers. TCRdb recomputed calls from the immunoSEQ multiplex PCR reads with MiXCR, one row per CDR3 protein. The sample has some 75,000 distinct CDR3 sequences; about 93% are singletons. V lost 7 bases and J lost 0; bases outside the gene matches: 16. This CDR3 has 19 residues. Germline assignment: CDR1 MDHEN and CDR2 SYDVKM. The sequence came from a human donor with Susac syndrome. The source material was CD8+ T cells from PBMCs. This rearrangement joins TRBV28 to TRBJ2-3, with 10 positions matching TRBD1. This CDR3 is CASTKRQGALGFSTDTQYF. The DNA of the CDR3 is TGTGCCAGCACCAAGAGACAGGGGGCTCTAGGTTTTAGCACAGATACGCAGTATTTT.